The rows below give T cell receptor beta chains drawn from one sample of a study of cytomegalovirus exposure and HLA in healthy donors. Repertoires were generated with immunoSEQ multiplex PCR, while TCRdb's copy carries only in-frame clones and drops some. The table lists 110,000 to 150,000 clones, more than 80% of them singletons. The sample consisted of PBMCs. The receptors here all came from a woman in her forties in good health and CMV-seropositive. Each CDR3 is given with its conserved first and last residue.

V gene	J gene	CDR3 protein
TRBV5-4	TRBJ2-6	CASSLWAGGLSSGANVLTF
TRBV28	TRBJ1-5	CAIRAGGRGGLGNQPQHF
TRBV15	TRBJ2-1	CATSRDGPPGANEQFF
TRBV4-3	TRBJ2-3	CASSQDTRLPDTQYF
TRBV5-6	TRBJ1-1	CASSPPGLLLEAFF
TRBV11-2	TRBJ2-7	CASSLASYEQYF
TRBV7-9	TRBJ2-3	CASRRLAGGQDTRYF
TRBV19	TRBJ2-6	CASSWGDRGRISGANVLTF
TRBV11-1	TRBJ1-1	CASSLLPGITEAFF
TRBV10-1	TRBJ2-1	CASSESASGALYNEQFF
TRBV2	TRBJ2-6	CASSVPTGAGANVLTF
TRBV4-2	TRBJ1-4	CASSQVSAGASVKLFF
TRBV28	TRBJ2-5	CASSLSGGSETQYF
TRBV2	TRBJ2-7	CASEAPGSYEQYF
TRBV10-2	TRBJ1-3	CASTTRESSSGNTIYF
TRBV11-2	TRBJ2-7	CASSLGTAGTIVDEQYF
TRBV10-1	TRBJ1-1	CASTLPRGAGNTEAFF
TRBV5-1	TRBJ2-3	CASSGLAGEGDTQYF
TRBV2	TRBJ2-7	CASSALGQGSYEQYF
TRBV6-1	TRBJ2-7	CASIIDRSSYEQYF
TRBV6-5	TRBJ2-2	CASRTSGGLFF
TRBV27	TRBJ2-7	CATVDRDSYEQYF
TRBV6-5	TRBJ2-3	CASKLGWSTDTQYF
TRBV5-5	TRBJ1-1	CASSLLVNAEAFF
TRBV28	TRBJ1-2	CASSSGGNYGYTF
TRBV28	TRBJ2-7	CASVDRGTYEQYF